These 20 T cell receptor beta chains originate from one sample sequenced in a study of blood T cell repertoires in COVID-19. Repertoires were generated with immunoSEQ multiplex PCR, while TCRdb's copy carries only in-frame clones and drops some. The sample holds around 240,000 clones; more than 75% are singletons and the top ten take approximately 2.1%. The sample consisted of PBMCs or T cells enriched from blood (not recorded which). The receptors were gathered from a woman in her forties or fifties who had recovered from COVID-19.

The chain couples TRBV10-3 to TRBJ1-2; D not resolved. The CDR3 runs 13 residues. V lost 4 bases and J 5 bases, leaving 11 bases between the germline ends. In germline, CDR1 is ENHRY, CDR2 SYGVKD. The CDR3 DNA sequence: TGTGCCATCAGTGCAGGTAGTCGGTATGGCTACACCTTC. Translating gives CAISAGSRYGYTF.

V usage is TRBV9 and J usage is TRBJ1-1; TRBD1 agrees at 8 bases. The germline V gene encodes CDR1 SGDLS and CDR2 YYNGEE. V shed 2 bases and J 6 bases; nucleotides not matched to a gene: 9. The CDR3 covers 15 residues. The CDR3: CASSVAQGAPAEAFF. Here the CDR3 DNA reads TGTGCCAGCAGCGTGGCCCAGGGGGCGCCCGCTGAAGCTTTCTTT.

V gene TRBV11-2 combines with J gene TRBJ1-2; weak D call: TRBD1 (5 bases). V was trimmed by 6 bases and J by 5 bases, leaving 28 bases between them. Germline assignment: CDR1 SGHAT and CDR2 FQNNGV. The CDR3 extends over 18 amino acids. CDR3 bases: TGTGCCAGCAGTTCTCCCCCATGGGATAAGGGGAAATGGTATGGCTACACCTTC. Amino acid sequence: CASSSPPWDKGKWYGYTF.

CDR3 region: CASSYQGGGVGNQPQHF. CDR3 DNA sequence: TGTGCCAGCAGTTACCAGGGGGGAGGTGTTGGCAATCAGCCCCAGCATTTT. The chain couples TRBV6-2 or TRBV6-3 to TRBJ1-5; the match to TRBD1 covers 7 bases. This CDR3 has 17 amino acids. CDR1 MNHEY and CDR2 SVGEGT come from the germline V gene. With 2 bases clipped from V and 2 bases from J, the junction kept 9 bases outside the gene matches.

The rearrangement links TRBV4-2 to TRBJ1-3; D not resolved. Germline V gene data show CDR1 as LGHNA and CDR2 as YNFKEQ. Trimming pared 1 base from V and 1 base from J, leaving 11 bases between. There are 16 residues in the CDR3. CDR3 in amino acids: CASSQGSSRSGNTIYF. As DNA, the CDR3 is TGTGCCAGCAGCCAAGGGTCGAGTAGATCTGGAAACACCATATATTTT.

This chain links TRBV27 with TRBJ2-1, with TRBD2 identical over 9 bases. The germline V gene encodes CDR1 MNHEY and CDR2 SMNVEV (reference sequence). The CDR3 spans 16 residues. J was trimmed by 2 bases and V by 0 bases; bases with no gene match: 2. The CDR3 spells CASSLSGGRAYNEQFF. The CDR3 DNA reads TGTGCCAGCAGTTTATCCGGCGGGAGGGCCTACAATGAGCAGTTCTTC.

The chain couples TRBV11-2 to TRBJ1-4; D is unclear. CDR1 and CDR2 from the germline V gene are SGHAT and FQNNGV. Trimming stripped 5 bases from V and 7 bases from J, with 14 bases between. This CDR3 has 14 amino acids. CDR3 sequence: CASSPPGVREKLFF. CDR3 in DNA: TGTGCCAGCAGCCCCCCCGGGGTTCGTGAAAAACTGTTTTTT.

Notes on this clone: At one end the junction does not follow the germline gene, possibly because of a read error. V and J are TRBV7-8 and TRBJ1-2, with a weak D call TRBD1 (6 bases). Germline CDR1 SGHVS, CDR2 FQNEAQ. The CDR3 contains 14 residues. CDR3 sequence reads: CASSPIETVPNRVF. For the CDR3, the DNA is TGTGCCAGCAGCCCCATTGAGACCGTCCCGAACAGGGTCTTC.

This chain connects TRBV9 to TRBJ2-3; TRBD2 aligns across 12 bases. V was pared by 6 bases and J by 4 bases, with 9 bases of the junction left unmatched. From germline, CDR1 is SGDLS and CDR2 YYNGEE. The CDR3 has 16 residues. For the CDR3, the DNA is TGTGCCAGCACCAAGACTAGCGGGAGTTGGGCAGATACGCAGTATTTT. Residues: CASTKTSGSWADTQYF.

The CDR3 nucleotides are TGTGCCAGTAGTATCCTGACTAGCGGGAGAGGTAATGAGCAGTTCTTC. Its protein is CASSILTSGRGNEQFF. The chain carries TRBV19 and TRBJ2-1; 12 bases line up with TRBD2. The CDR3 sequence is 16 residues long. Trimming removed 3 bases from V and 7 bases from J; junction bases left unmatched: 7. The germline V gene encodes CDR1 LNHDA and CDR2 SQIVND (reference sequence).

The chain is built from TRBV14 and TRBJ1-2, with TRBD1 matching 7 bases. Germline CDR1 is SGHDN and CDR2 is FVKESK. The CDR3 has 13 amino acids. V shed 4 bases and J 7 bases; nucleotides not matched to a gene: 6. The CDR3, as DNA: TGTGCCAGCAGCCCCTGGACAGGTTTTGGCTACACCTTC. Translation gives CASSPWTGFGYTF.

CDR3: CSVEGQLNEQFF. CDR3 DNA: TGCAGCGTGGAGGGACAGCTTAATGAGCAGTTCTTC. The V and J genes are TRBV29-1 and TRBJ2-1, with D tentatively TRBD1 (7 bases). The CDR3 contains 12 residues. Trimming shortened V by 6 bases and J by 7 bases, and 13 bases separated the two germline ends. Germline-derived CDR1 and CDR2 are SQVTM and ANQGSEA.

CDR3 protein: CASSREPDRGGNGYTF. In DNA form, the CDR3 reads TGTGCCAGCAGCCGCGAACCTGACAGGGGAGGTAATGGCTACACCTTC. The genes are TRBV6-2 or TRBV6-3 and TRBJ1-2; 8 bases map to TRBD1. Germline trimming cut 6 bases from V and 6 bases from J; bases unmatched to any gene: 15. The germline V gene encodes CDR1 MNHEY and CDR2 SVGEGT. This CDR3 comprises 16 residues.

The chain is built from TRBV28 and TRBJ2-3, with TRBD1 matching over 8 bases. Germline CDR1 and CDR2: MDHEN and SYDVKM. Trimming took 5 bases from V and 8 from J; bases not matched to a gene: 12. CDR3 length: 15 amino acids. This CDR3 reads CASSTRISGGFTQYF. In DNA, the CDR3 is TGTGCCAGCAGTACCCGGATTTCAGGGGGCTTTACGCAGTATTTT. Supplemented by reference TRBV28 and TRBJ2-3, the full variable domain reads DVKVTQSSRYLVKRTGEKVFLECVQDMDHENMFWYRQDPGLGLRLIYFSYDVKMKEKGDIPEGYSVSREKKERFSLILESASTNQTSMYLCASSTRISGGFTQYFGPGTRLTVL.

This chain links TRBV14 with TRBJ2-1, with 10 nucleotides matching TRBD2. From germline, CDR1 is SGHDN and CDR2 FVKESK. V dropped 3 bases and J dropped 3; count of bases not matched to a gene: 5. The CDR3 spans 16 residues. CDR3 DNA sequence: TGTGCCAGCAGCCACCTAGCGGGAGTGGGCTACAATGAGCAGTTCTTC. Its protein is CASSHLAGVGYNEQFF.

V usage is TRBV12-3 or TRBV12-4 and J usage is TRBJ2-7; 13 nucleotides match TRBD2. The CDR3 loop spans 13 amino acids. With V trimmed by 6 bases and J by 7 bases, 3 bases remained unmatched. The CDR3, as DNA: TGTGCCAGCAGGGGACTAGCGGGGTGGGAGCAGTACTTC. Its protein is CASRGLAGWEQYF.

CDR3 residues: CATSRGGGNQPQHF. CDR3 bases: TGTGCCACCAGCCGGGGGGGTGGCAATCAGCCCCAGCATTTT. The rearrangement joins TRBV6-2 or TRBV6-3 to TRBJ1-5, with D possibly TRBD1 on 5 matching bases. Trimming removed 10 bases at V and 2 bases at J, with 15 bases between. Germline V gene lookup returns CDR1 MNHEY and CDR2 SVGEGT. CDR3 length: 14 amino acids.

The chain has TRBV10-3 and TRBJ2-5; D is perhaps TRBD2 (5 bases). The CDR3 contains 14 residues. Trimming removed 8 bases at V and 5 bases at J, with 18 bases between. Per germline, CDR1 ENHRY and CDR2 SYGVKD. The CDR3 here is CAIHSGSSRETQYF. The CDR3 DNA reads TGTGCCATCCATTCGGGGAGTAGCAGGGAGACCCAGTACTTC.

The CDR3 DNA reads TGTGCCAGCAGTGAAGTCCAGGTGAACACTGAAGCTTTCTTT. As protein: CASSEVQVNTEAFF. The rearrangement uses TRBV2 and TRBJ1-1; no clear D gene. The CDR3 is 14 residues long. V gave up 1 base and J gave up 0 bases, with 6 bases separating them. Germline V CDR1 and CDR2: SNHLY, FYNNEI.

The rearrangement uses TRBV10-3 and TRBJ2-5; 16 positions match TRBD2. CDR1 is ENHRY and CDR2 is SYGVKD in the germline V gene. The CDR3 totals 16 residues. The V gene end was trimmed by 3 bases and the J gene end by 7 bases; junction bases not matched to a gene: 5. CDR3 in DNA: TGTGCCATCAGTGACCCGGGACTAGCGGGAGGGGTGACCCAGTACTTC. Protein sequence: CAISDPGLAGGVTQYF.